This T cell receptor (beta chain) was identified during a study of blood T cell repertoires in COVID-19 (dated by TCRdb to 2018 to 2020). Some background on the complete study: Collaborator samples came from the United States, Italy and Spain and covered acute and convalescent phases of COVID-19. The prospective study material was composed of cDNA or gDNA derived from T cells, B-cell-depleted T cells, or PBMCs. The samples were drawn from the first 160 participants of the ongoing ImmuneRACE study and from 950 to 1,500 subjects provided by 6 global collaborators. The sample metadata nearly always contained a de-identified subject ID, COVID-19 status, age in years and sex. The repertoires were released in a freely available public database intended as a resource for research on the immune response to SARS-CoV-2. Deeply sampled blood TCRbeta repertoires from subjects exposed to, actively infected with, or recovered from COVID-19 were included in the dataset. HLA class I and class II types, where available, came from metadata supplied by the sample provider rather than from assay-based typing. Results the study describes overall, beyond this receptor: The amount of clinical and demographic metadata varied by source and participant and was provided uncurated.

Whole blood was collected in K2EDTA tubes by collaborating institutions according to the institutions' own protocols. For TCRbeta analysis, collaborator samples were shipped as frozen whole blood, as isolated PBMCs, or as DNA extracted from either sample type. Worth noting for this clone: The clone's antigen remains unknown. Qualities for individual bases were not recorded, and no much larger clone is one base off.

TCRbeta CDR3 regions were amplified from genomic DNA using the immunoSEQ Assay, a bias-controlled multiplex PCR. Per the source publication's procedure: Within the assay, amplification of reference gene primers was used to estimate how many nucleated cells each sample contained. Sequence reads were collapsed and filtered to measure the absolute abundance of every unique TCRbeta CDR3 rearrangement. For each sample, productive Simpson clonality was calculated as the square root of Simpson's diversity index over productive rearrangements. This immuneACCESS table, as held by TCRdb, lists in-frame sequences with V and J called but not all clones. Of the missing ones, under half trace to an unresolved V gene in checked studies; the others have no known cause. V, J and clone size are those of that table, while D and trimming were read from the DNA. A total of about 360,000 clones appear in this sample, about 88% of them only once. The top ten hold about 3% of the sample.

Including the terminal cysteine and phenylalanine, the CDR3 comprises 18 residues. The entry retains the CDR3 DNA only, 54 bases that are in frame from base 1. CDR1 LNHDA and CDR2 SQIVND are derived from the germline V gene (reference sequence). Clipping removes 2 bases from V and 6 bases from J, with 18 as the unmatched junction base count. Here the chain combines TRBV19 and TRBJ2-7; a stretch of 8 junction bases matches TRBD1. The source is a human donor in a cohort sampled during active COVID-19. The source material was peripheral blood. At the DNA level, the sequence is TGTGCCAGTAGTATACCAGGACAGGGAGGAAGTCGTGCGGGCGAGCAGTACTTC. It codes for CASSIPGQGGSRAGEQYF.